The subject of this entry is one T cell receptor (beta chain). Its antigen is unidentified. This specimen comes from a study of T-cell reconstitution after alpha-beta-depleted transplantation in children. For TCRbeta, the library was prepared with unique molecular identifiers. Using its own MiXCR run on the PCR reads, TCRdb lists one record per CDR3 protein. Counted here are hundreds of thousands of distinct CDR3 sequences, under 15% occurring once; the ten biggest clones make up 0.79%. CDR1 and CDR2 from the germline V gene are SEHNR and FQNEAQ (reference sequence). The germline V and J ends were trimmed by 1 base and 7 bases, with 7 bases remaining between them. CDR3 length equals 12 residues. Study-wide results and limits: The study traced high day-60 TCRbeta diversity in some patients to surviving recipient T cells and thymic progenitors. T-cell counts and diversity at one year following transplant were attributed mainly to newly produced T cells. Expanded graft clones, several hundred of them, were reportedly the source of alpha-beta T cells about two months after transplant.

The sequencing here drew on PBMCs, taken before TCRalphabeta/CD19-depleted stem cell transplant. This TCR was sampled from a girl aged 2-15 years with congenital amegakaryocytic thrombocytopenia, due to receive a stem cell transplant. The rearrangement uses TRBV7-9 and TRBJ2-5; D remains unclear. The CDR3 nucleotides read TGTGCCAGCAGCTTAGTTGAAGCGACCCAGTACTTC. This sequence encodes CASSLVEATQYF.